This T cell receptor beta chain originates from a study of regulatory T cells in long-lasting Graves disease. The germline CDR1 and CDR2 sequences are LNHNV and YYDKDF (reference sequence). The CDR3 consists of 15 residues. V was pared by 4 bases and J by 0 bases, with 6 bases of the junction left unmatched. Overall study results and limits: Comparison showed that persistent patients shared more public clonotypes (under 3,000) than new patients (roughly 970).

This clonotype has a count of ten or more. Its specificity is not known. The time point denotes: newly diagnosed GD, antithyroid drugs for less than 3 months. PBMCs were the source of the RNA used for TCR sequencing. With iRepertoire HTBI primers and Arm-PCR of CDR3 regions, TCR beta libraries were built. TCRdb re-derived calls from the multiplex PCR reads in MiXCR, one entry per CDR3 protein. The table shows 350,000 to 450,000 distinct CDR3 sequences, with about 12% occurring only once. These data also formed part of another study, on T cells in Graves' hyperthyroidism and ophthalmopathy. That report notes: When ophthalmopathy did not progress within 18 months, Graves' hyperthyroidism was considered stable.

This sequence joins TRBV15 and TRBJ2-7, with 7 bases fitting TRBD1. The specimen comprised peripheral blood mononuclear cells (PBMCs), sampled at new diagnosis, from a patient treated with antithyroid drugs. The clonotype comes from a woman aged 18-30 years with Graves disease. The CDR3 loop reads CATSTRTGNSYEQYF. DNA of the CDR3: TGTGCCACCAGCACAAGGACAGGCAACTCCTACGAGCAGTACTTC.